This TCR beta chain was recovered during a study of blood T cell repertoires in COVID-19. The CDR3 is 13 residues long. The J segment lost 0 bases and the V segment lost 11 bases, leaving 5 bases of the junction unmatched. Clones were read by immunoSEQ multiplex PCR, and TCRdb kept only the in-frame ones, dropping some. Here the sample spans approximately 300,000 clones, roughly 90% being singletons. Self-reported history from a screening survey and questionnaire set each donor's cohort. Two negative PCRs, clearance, or symptom resolution characterized the recovered Cohort 3 donors. The chain links TRBV12-3 or TRBV12-4 to TRBJ1-1; 8 bases fit TRBD1. The receptor was derived from a woman aged 25 to 39 who had recovered from COVID-19. Sequencing used PBMCs or T cells enriched from blood (not recorded which). CDR3 sequence reads: CAGSTGVNTEAFF. The CDR3 DNA sequence: TGTGCCGGCTCGACAGGGGTGAACACTGAAGCTTTCTTT.